Below are 19 T cell receptor beta chains sequenced from a single sample in a study of T cell changes during pregnancy in multiple sclerosis. Measured with immunoSEQ multiplex PCR; TCRdb has only the in-frame clones, and not every one. The sample lists tens of thousands of clones, 90% to 95% seen once, with 0.13% to 0.15% in the top ten. The input for sequencing was CD4+ T cells from peripheral blood mononuclear cells, taken after pregnancy. Receptor source: a female donor with multiple sclerosis, enrolled in a pregnancy study.

CDR3 nucleotide sequence: TGTGCCAGCAGCTTGGTACTAGCCGCTCCTGGACCCGGGGAGCTGTTTTTT. Its protein is CASSLVLAAPGPGELFF. The genes are TRBV7-8 and TRBJ2-2, with D perhaps matching TRBD2 (6 bases). CDR1 SGHVS and CDR2 FQNEAQ come from the germline V gene. Between the trimmed V and J ends, which lost 3 bases and 6 bases, there was a span of 20 bases. This CDR3 region has 17 residues.

The chain employs TRBV18 and TRBJ2-3; 9 bases map to TRBD1. Trimming took 4 bases from V and 2 from J; bases not matched to a gene: 19. The CDR3 is 20 amino acids. The germline gives CDR1 KGHSH, CDR2 LQKENI. CDR3 DNA sequence: TGTGCCAGCTCACAACTGGCCGGGACAGGGACTAAACCCCACACAGATACGCAGTATTTT. It specifies CASSQLAGTGTKPHTDTQYF.

In DNA form, the CDR3 reads TGTGCCAGCAGCAGGACTAGCGGGAGAATCGAGCAGTACTTC. Its protein is CASSRTSGRIEQYF. The chain is built from TRBV5-6 and TRBJ2-7; 13 bases line up with TRBD2. This CDR3 is 14 amino acids long. Germline V CDR1 and CDR2: SGHDT, YYEEEE. Germline trimming cut 4 bases from V and 6 bases from J; bases unmatched to any gene: 4.

This clone has just one count. The chain has TRBV5-1 and TRBJ2-1, with 14 bases fitting TRBD2. Germline-derived CDR1 and CDR2 are SGHRS and YFSETQ. Trimming removed 9 bases from V and 5 bases from J; junction bases left unmatched: 19. CDR3 length: 19 residues. The CDR3 DNA reads as TGCGCCACCGCGGGTGGACTAGCGGGAGGCCCAGGTTCGGACAATGAGCAGTTCTTC. Its translation: CATAGGLAGGPGSDNEQFF.

The chain is built from TRBV7-2 and TRBJ2-7; D is perhaps TRBD2 (5 bases). CDR1 is SGHTA and CDR2 is FQGNSA in the germline V gene. The germline V and J ends were trimmed by 5 bases and 1 base, with 12 bases remaining between them. There are 14 residues in the CDR3. CDR3 amino acids: CASSQTTSSYEQYF. CDR3 DNA sequence: TGTGCCAGCAGCCAGACTACCTCTTCCTACGAGCAGTACTTC.

J is TRBJ1-5 and V is TRBV19; perhaps TRBD1 as D (6 bases). The CDR3 consists of 17 residues. The V end lost 4 bases, the J end lost 5 bases, and 21 bases lay between the germline ends. Germline-derived CDR1 and CDR2 are LNHDA and SQIVND (reference sequence). The CDR3 loop reads CASSKARQVGAHQPQHF. The DNA of the CDR3 is TGTGCCAGTAGTAAAGCTCGACAGGTCGGGGCGCATCAGCCCCAGCATTTT.

The rearrangement joins TRBV18 to TRBJ2-2; 10 bases line up with TRBD2. The CDR3 runs 18 residues. The germline V gene encodes CDR1 KGHSH and CDR2 LQKENI. J gave up 4 bases and V 0 bases, and 8 bases lay outside the gene matches. The CDR3 here is CASSPPPSGRQGTGELFF. CDR3 DNA sequence: TGTGCCAGCTCACCACCCCCTAGCGGGAGACAGGGCACCGGGGAGCTGTTTTTT. The variable domain in full, completed from reference TRBV18 and TRBJ2-2, reads NAGVMQNPRHLVRRRGQEARLRCSPMKGHSHVYWYRQLPEEGLKFMVYLQKENIIDESGMPKERFSAEFPKEGPSILRIQQVVRGDSAAYFCASSPPPSGRQGTGELFFGEGSRLTVL.

The chain employs TRBV7-3 and TRBJ2-7, with TRBD2 matching 9 bases. The CDR3 runs 15 residues. The trim removed 2 bases at V and 3 bases at J, leaving 5 bases unmatched. Germline lookup yields CDR1 SGHTA and CDR2 FQGTGA. The CDR3 loop reads CASSLGIAGVYEQYF. As DNA, the CDR3 is TGTGCCAGCAGCTTAGGTATAGCGGGAGTCTACGAGCAGTACTTC. Full variable domain (outside the CDR3, taken from reference TRBV7-3 and TRBJ2-7): GAGVSQTPSNKVTEKGKYVELRCDPISGHTALYWYRQSLGQGPEFLIYFQGTGAADDSGLPNDRFFAVRPEGSVSTLKIQRTERGDSAVYLCASSLGIAGVYEQYFGPGTRLTVT.

The chain employs TRBV28 and TRBJ2-7; TRBD2 matches 12 bases. The CDR3 spans 15 residues. Germline V gene sequence: CDR1 MDHEN, CDR2 SYDVKM. V shed 6 bases and J 7 bases; nucleotides not matched to a gene: 10. The CDR3 sequence is CASRALAGGVGEQYF. In nucleotides, the CDR3 is TGTGCCAGCAGAGCCCTAGCGGGAGGGGTAGGAGAGCAGTACTTC.

This chain uses TRBV7-2 with TRBJ1-2; 8 bases are a match to TRBD1. The ends lost 5 bases at V and 1 base at J; junction bases unmatched: 6. Germline CDR1 is SGHTA and CDR2 is FQGNSA. This CDR3 region has 15 residues. DNA for the CDR3: TGTGCCAGCAGCCTGGGGGGACAGGTTAACTATGGCTACACCTTC. This sequence encodes CASSLGGQVNYGYTF.

The rearrangement joins TRBV5-1 to TRBJ2-2, with D tentatively TRBD1 (6 bases). The CDR3 has 15 amino acids. Germline V gene sequence: CDR1 SGHRS, CDR2 YFSETQ. V lost 1 base to trimming and J lost 2 bases, with 9 bases between them. This CDR3 is CASSLRTANTGELFF. The CDR3 region has the DNA TGCGCCAGCAGCTTGAGGACAGCCAACACCGGGGAGCTGTTTTTT.

V and J are TRBV7-9 and TRBJ1-2; no reliable D call. Trimming cost V 7 bases and J 0 bases, with 12 bases left between them. The length of the CDR3 is 14 residues. From germline, CDR1 is SEHNR and CDR2 FQNEAQ (reference sequence). The DNA of the CDR3 is TGTGCCAGCACCCCGCGAGGTACTAACTATGGCTACACCTTC. Amino acid sequence: CASTPRGTNYGYTF.

This rearrangement joins TRBV9 to TRBJ2-5; TRBD2 matches at 7 bases. From germline, CDR1 is SGDLS and CDR2 YYNGEE. The CDR3 spans 14 residues. With 0 bases clipped from V and 4 bases from J, the junction kept 3 bases outside the gene matches. The CDR3 DNA is TGTGCCAGCAGCGTAGTCCCTAGCGGAGAGACCCAGTACTTC. This gives the protein CASSVVPSGETQYF.

The V gene is TRBV7-9, the J gene TRBJ1-4; perhaps TRBD1 as D (5 bases). The germline V gene encodes CDR1 SEHNR and CDR2 FQNEAQ (reference sequence). V dropped 1 base and J dropped 0 bases, with 6 bases sitting between them. This CDR3 spans 15 amino acids. DNA of the CDR3: TGTGCCAGCAGCTTAGAGGGGTCAACTAATGAAAAACTGTTTTTT. Protein: CASSLEGSTNEKLFF.

CDR3 nucleotide sequence: TGCGCCAGCAGCTTGAGCGGGCGGTGGGAGACCCAGTACTTC. It yields the protein CASSLSGRWETQYF. This chain uses TRBV5-1 with TRBJ2-5; the D gene is possibly TRBD2 (6 bases). Looked up from germline, CDR1 is SGHRS and CDR2 is YFSETQ. V was pared by 1 base and J by 5 bases, with 12 bases between. The CDR3 has 14 residues.

This rearrangement joins TRBV20-1 to TRBJ1-2; 8 bases align to TRBD1. Per the germline V gene, CDR1 is DFQATT and CDR2 is SNEGSKA (reference sequence). The CDR3 is 11 residues long. V dropped 6 bases and J dropped 7; count of bases not matched to a gene: 4. CDR3 DNA sequence: TGCAGTGCAAAGGACAGGGCTGGCTACACCTTC. It codes for CSAKDRAGYTF.

This chain connects TRBV2 to TRBJ2-7; TRBD1 aligns across 7 bases. The CDR3 is 14 amino acids. Trimming removed 6 bases from V and 0 bases from J; junction bases left unmatched: 5. Germline V gene data show CDR1 as SNHLY and CDR2 as FYNNEI. The CDR3 sequence: CASSPQGPSYEQYF. CDR3 bases: TGTGCCAGCAGCCCACAGGGGCCCTCCTACGAGCAGTACTTC. The full variable domain, with the rest looked up from reference TRBV2 and TRBJ2-7, is EPEVTQTPSHQVTQMGQEVILRCVPISNHLYFYWYRQILGQKVEFLVSFYNNEISEKSEIFDDQFSVERPDGSNFTLKIRSTKLEDSAMYFCASSPQGPSYEQYFGPGTRLTVT.

This chain joins TRBV7-2 and TRBJ2-7; 7 bases align to TRBD2. The CDR3 is 18 amino acids. The V segment lost 3 bases and the J segment 2 bases; nucleotides outside the gene matches: 16. Germline V gives CDR1 SGHTA, CDR2 FQGNSA. CDR3 loop: CASSFLTATSVHAYEQYF. In nucleotides, the CDR3 is TGTGCCAGCAGCTTCTTAACCGCCACTAGCGTACACGCCTACGAGCAGTACTTC.

The chain uses TRBV7-9 and TRBJ1-3; D is ambiguous. This CDR3 is 14 amino acids long. Trimming took 1 base from V and 1 from J, leaving 5 bases between them. CDR1 is SEHNR, CDR2 FQNEAQ, per germline (reference sequence). The CDR3 here is CASSLVSSGNTIYF. CDR3 sequence (DNA): TGTGCCAGCAGCTTAGTCTCGTCTGGAAACACCATATATTTT.